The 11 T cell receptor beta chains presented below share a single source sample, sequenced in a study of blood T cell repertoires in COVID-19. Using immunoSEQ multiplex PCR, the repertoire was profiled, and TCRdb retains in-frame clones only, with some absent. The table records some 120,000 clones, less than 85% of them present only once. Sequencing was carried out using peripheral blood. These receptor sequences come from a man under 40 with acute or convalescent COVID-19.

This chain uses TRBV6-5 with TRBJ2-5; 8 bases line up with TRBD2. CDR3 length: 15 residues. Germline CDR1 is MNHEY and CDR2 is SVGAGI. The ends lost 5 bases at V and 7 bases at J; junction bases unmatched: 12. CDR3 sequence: CASSRPIAGMVTQYF. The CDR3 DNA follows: TGTGCCAGCAGTCGCCCCATAGCGGGAATGGTGACCCAGTACTTC.

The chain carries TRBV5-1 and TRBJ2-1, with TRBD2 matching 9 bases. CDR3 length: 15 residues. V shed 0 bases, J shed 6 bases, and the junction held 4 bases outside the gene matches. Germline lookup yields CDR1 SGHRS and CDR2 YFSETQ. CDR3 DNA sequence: TGCGCCAGCAGCTTGGAGCGGGGGGACCTCAATGAGCAGTTCTTC. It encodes CASSLERGDLNEQFF.

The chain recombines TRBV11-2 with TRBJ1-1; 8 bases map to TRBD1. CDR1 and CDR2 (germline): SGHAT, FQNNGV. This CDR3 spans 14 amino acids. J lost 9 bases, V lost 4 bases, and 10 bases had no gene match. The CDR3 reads CASSSPGGGSQAFF. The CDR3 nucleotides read TGTGCCAGCAGCTCACCAGGGGGCGGGAGCCAAGCTTTCTTT.

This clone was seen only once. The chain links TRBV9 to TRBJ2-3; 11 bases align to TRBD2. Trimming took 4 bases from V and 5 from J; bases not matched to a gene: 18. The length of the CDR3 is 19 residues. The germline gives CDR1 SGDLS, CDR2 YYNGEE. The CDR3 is CASSPLGLAGLGGRDTQYF. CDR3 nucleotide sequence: TGTGCCAGCAGCCCTCTAGGACTAGCGGGCCTGGGGGGCCGAGATACGCAGTATTTT.

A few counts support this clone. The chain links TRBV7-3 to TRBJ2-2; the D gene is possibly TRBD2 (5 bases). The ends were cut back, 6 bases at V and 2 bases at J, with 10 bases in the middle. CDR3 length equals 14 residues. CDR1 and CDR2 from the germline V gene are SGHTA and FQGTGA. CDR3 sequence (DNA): TGTGCCAGCAGTAGGGAGCCAAACACCGGGGAGCTGTTTTTT. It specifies CASSREPNTGELFF.

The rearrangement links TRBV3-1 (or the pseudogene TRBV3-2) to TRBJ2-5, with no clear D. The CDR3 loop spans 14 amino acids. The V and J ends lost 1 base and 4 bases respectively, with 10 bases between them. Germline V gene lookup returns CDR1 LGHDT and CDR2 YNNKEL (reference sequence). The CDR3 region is CASSQGLPSETQYF. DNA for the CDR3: TGTGCCAGCAGCCAAGGGCTCCCATCAGAGACCCAGTACTTC.

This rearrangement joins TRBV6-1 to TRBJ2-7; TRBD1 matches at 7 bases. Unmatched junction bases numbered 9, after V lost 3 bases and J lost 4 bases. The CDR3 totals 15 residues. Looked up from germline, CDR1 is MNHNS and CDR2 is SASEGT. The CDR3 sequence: CASSDPRQGSYEQYV. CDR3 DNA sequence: TGTGCCAGCAGTGACCCCCGACAGGGCTCTTACGAGCAGTACGTC.

For the CDR3, the DNA is TGTGCCAGCAGCGGCTGGGGACAGGGATCGGATACTGAAGCTTTCTTT. This codes for CASSGWGQGSDTEAFF. The V and J genes are TRBV2 and TRBJ1-1; 9 nucleotides align to TRBD1. The ends lost 6 bases at V and 5 bases at J; junction bases unmatched: 13. The CDR3 is 16 residues long. Germline V CDR1 and CDR2: SNHLY, FYNNEI.

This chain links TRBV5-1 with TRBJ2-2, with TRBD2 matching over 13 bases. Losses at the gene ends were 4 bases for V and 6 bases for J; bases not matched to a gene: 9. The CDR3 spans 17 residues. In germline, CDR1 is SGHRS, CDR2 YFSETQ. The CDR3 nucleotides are TGCGCCAGCAGCGGAACTAGCGGGAGGGCCCCCGCCGGGGAGCTGTTTTTT. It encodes CASSGTSGRAPAGELFF.

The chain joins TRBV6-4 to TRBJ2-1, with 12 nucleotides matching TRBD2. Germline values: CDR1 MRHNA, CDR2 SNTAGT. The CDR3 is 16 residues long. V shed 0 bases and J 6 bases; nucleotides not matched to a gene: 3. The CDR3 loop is CASSDSRLAGANEQFF. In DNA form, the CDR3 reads TGTGCCAGCAGTGACTCGAGACTAGCGGGAGCCAATGAGCAGTTCTTC.

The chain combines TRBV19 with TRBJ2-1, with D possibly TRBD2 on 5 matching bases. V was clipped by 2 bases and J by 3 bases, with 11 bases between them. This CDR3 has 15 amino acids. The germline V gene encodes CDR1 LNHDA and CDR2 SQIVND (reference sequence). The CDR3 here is CASSITLEGYNEQFF. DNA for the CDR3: TGTGCCAGTAGTATAACACTAGAGGGCTACAATGAGCAGTTCTTC.